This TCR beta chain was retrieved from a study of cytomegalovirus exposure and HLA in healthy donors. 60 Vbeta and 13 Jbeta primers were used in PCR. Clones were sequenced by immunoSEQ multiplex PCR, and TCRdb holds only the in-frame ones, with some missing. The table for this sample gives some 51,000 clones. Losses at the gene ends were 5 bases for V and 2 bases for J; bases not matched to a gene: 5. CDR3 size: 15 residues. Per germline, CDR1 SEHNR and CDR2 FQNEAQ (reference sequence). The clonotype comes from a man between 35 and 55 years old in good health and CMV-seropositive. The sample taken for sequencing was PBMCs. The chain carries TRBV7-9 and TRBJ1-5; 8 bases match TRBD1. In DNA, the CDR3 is TGTGCCAGCAGCCCCATGGGACAGGGCAATCAGCCCCAGCATTTT. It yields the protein CASSPMGQGNQPQHF.